The T cell receptor (beta chain) under discussion was sequenced for a study of T cell repertoires in cytomegalovirus infection. The wider study: Public TCR beta signatures indicated both CMV infection and matching HLA type.

With regard to this clonotype: The antigen is unknown.

In germline, CDR1 is SGHTA, CDR2 FQGNSA. This CDR3 comprises 15 residues. Unmatched junction bases numbered 5, after V lost 5 bases and J lost 4 bases. In TCRdb, the reads were re-called with MiXCR into one record per CDR3 protein. The profile covers some 120,000 distinct CDR3 sequences, with around a tenth appearing a single time and roughly 31% taken by the ten largest. General study points: Adding up the frequency of public TCR beta families identified people who carried CMV plus the relevant HLA. Dominant in the ex vivo response were TCR beta clonotypes restricted by HLA-C and specific for CMV.

The clonotype was recovered from a human donor in good health (CMV status not recorded). Some clones in this sample may be carry-over from other donors' samples. The chain recombines TRBV7-2 with TRBJ1-5, with TRBD1 identical over 10 bases. The sample taken for sequencing was PBMCs, sequenced either directly or after in vitro stimulation (not recorded which). CDR3 residues: CASSPVGQGNQPQHF. Written as DNA, the CDR3 is TGTGCCAGCAGCCCAGTGGGACAGGGGAATCAGCCCCAGCATTTT.